This entry is about one T cell receptor (beta chain). The antigen is not known. One end of the junction fails to match germline, which may point to a read error. This sample stems from a study of blood T cells in healthy people across ages. Study results and limitations: Shifts in expanded clonotypes may have been confounded by donor CMV status, which was unknown. The recorded TCR beta diversity per million T cells decreased in a roughly linear manner with age.

Germline CDR1 is LGHNA and CDR2 is YNFKEQ. The CDR3 consists of 12 residues. All donors came from Russia, were Caucasian and healthy, and spanned ages about 6 to 100. Samples had at least 6.5 million PBMCs isolated from them. PCR was performed a second time for about 7 to 12 cycles using a sample-barcoded 5' primer and a J-beta primer mix. A single record per CDR3 protein comes from TCRdb applying MiXCR to the 5' RACE reads. The repertoire has 1.8 million or so distinct CDR3 sequences, around 42% of them found once; the top ten carry about 21%. The chain carries TRBV4-2 and TRBJ2-1; D is uncertain. The TCR sequence derives from a human donor in good health. The sequenced sample consisted of blood. The CDR3 loop is CASGQDGDEQFF. CDR3 nucleotide sequence: TGTGCCAGCGGCCAAGATGGGGATGAGCAGTTCTTC.